Below, 20 T cell receptor beta chains from the same sample are listed, as sequenced in a study of human thymus T cells. Corrective heart surgery yielded resections, and these provided the thymus tissue. Sequencing was performed with immunoSEQ multiplex PCR; in TCRdb, only in-frame clones are kept and a portion is missing. The sample has 120,000 or so clones; around 94% are singletons. Input material: thymus tissue. These receptors originate from a boy under two years old with a congenital heart defect but otherwise immunologically healthy.

The rearrangement uses TRBV4-1 and TRBJ1-1; 7 bases map to TRBD1. V lost 6 bases to trimming and J lost 3 bases; unmatched junction nucleotides: 22. CDR3 size: 19 residues. The V gene's germline CDR1 is MGHRA and CDR2 YSYEKL. DNA of the CDR3: TGCGCCAGCAGGTCGCAACCGGCCCACCCAGGGGGATGGGACACTGAAGCTTTCTTT. Protein: CASRSQPAHPGGWDTEAFF.

V and J are TRBV30 and TRBJ2-7; TRBD2 is a possible D gene (5 bases). V lost 0 bases and J lost 7, with 7 bases in between. The CDR3 has 11 residues. Germline lookup yields CDR1 GTSNPN and CDR2 SVGIG (reference sequence). The CDR3 DNA reads TGTGCCTGGAGTGTTACGGGAGAGCAGTACTTC. Protein product: CAWSVTGEQYF.

The chain has TRBV4-2 and TRBJ2-7; maybe TRBD1 (5 bases). Trimming left V 0 bases short and J 5 bases short, with 14 bases between. CDR3 length: 15 amino acids. From germline, CDR1 is LGHNA and CDR2 YNFKEQ. CDR3 DNA: TGTGCCAGCAGCCAAGAGAACAGGTTCCCTGACGAGCAGTACTTC. As protein: CASSQENRFPDEQYF.

In its sample, this clone was seen once. The chain recombines TRBV4-3 with TRBJ2-1; 10 bases map to TRBD1. The CDR3 has 15 amino acids. The germline V gene encodes CDR1 LGHNA and CDR2 YSLEER. Trimming removed 3 bases from V and 2 bases from J; junction bases left unmatched: 1. The CDR3 region has the DNA TGCGCCAGCAGCCAGGACAGGGGGACCTACAATGAGCAGTTCTTC. Translating gives CASSQDRGTYNEQFF.

This rearrangement joins TRBV4-3 to TRBJ2-2; D not certain. Germline-derived CDR1 and CDR2 are LGHNA and YSLEER. V was clipped by 0 bases and J by 5 bases, with 10 bases between them. The CDR3 runs 15 residues. CDR3 sequence (DNA): TGCGCCAGCAGCCAAGATTGCGCGTCTACCGGGGAGCTGTTTTTT. Translating it yields CASSQDCASTGELFF.

The CDR3 DNA reads as TGTGCCAGCAGCTTAGTCCACCGGACAGGGGGCGGCGAGACCCAGTACTTC. It translates to CASSLVHRTGGGETQYF. The rearrangement uses TRBV7-2 and TRBJ2-5; 11 bases map to TRBD1. Germline loops: CDR1 SGHTA, CDR2 FQGNSA. Trimming took 1 base from V and 5 from J; bases not matched to a gene: 9. The CDR3 covers 17 residues.

This sequence joins TRBV27 and TRBJ2-5; TRBD2 is a possible D gene (7 bases). Germline-derived CDR1 and CDR2 are MNHEY and SMNVEV (reference sequence). V lost 6 bases and J 5 bases, leaving 25 bases between the germline ends. The CDR3 covers 17 residues. This CDR3 is CASRSQGGGRRTETQYF. The DNA for the CDR3 is TGTGCCAGCAGATCACAAGGGGGGGGCCGAAGGACGGAGACCCAGTACTTC.

This chain uses TRBV5-8 with TRBJ2-7; the D gene could be TRBD1 or TRBD2 (5 bases each). CDR3 length equals 18 residues. Germline CDR1 is SGHTS and CDR2 is YDEGEE. Trimming cost V 9 bases and J 0 bases, with 28 bases left between them. The CDR3, as DNA: TGTGCCACCCTGGGGGTCCCCCCGGTCGGGCGCTTCTCCTACGAGCAGTACTTC. Protein sequence: CATLGVPPVGRFSYEQYF. Variable domain in full (rest from reference TRBV5-8 and TRBJ2-7): EAGVTQSPTHLIKTRGQQATLRCSPISGHTSVYWYQQALGLGLQFLLWYDEGEERNRGNFPPRFSGRQFPNYSSELNVNALELEDSALYLCATLGVPPVGRFSYEQYFGPGTRLTVT.

The genes are TRBV2 and TRBJ2-1, with 10 bases matching TRBD2. The CDR3 consists of 17 residues. V lost 0 bases and J lost 8; bases outside the gene matches: 10. Germline-derived CDR1 and CDR2 are SNHLY and FYNNEI. This CDR3 reads CASSEAGLVAGGHEQFF. The DNA for the CDR3 is TGTGCCAGCAGTGAAGCGGGACTTGTAGCGGGGGGCCATGAGCAGTTCTTC. The full variable domain, completed using reference TRBV2 and TRBJ2-1, is EPEVTQTPSHQVTQMGQEVILRCVPISNHLYFYWYRQILGQKVEFLVSFYNNEISEKSEIFDDQFSVERPDGSNFTLKIRSTKLEDSAMYFCASSEAGLVAGGHEQFFGPGTRLTVL.

The J gene is TRBJ2-1, the V gene TRBV28, with D possibly being TRBD1 or TRBD2 (5 bases each). Germline CDR1 reads MDHEN; CDR2 reads SYDVKM. CDR3 length: 13 amino acids. Trimming left V 3 bases short and J 8 bases short, with 11 bases between. CDR3 loop: CASSFQGEDEQFF. The DNA for the CDR3 is TGTGCCAGCAGTTTCCAGGGAGAGGATGAGCAGTTCTTC.

The chain combines TRBV18 with TRBJ2-7; 7 bases are shared with TRBD1. Germline V CDR1 and CDR2: KGHSH, LQKENI. This CDR3 comprises 14 residues. V shed 4 bases and J 0 bases; nucleotides not matched to a gene: 3. The CDR3 coding sequence is TGTGCCAGCTCACACAGGGGATTCTCCTACGAGCAGTACTTC. Its translation: CASSHRGFSYEQYF.

V usage is TRBV30 and J usage is TRBJ1-5; 7 bases are a match to TRBD1. The germline CDR1 and CDR2 sequences are GTSNPN and SVGIG (reference sequence). The V segment lost 2 bases and the J segment 9 bases; nucleotides outside the gene matches: 10. This CDR3 has 14 residues. The DNA for the CDR3 is TGTGCCTGGAGTCCCAGGGGGGAGGGTCGGCCCCAGCATTTT. Its protein product is CAWSPRGEGRPQHF.

The rearrangement joins TRBV5-1 to TRBJ1-4, with no clear D. Trimming stripped 4 bases from V and 0 bases from J, with 13 bases between. The CDR3 loop spans 16 amino acids. The germline gives CDR1 SGHRS, CDR2 YFSETQ. CDR3 DNA sequence: TGCGCCAGCAGCCCCACCGTAGGTGCAACTAATGAAAAACTGTTTTTT. Translation gives CASSPTVGATNEKLFF.

The chain employs TRBV10-2 and TRBJ1-6; D is possibly TRBD1 (5 bases). Per the germline V gene, CDR1 is WSHSY and CDR2 is SAAADI. CDR3 size: 12 residues. This CDR3 reads CATQDGISPLHF. Written as DNA, the CDR3 is TGCGCAACACAGGATGGTATTTCACCCCTCCACTTT.

The rearrangement joins TRBV28 to TRBJ2-3; 8 bases are shared with TRBD2. CDR3 length: 18 amino acids. V gave up 4 bases and J gave up 1 base; unmatched junction bases: 13. Germline assignment: CDR1 MDHEN and CDR2 SYDVKM. In nucleotides, the CDR3 is TGTGCCAGCAGTTGGGCGGGGGGCAACACCCGGCGCACAGATACGCAGTATTTT. Amino acid sequence: CASSWAGGNTRRTDTQYF.

V and J are TRBV4-3 and TRBJ1-1; no firm D call. V lost 0 bases and J lost 4, with 18 bases in between. Germline assignment: CDR1 LGHNA and CDR2 YSLEER. There are 17 residues in the CDR3. The CDR3: CASSQDVRRRGSTEAFF. CDR3 nucleotides: TGCGCCAGCAGCCAAGATGTACGGAGGCGAGGGTCCACTGAAGCTTTCTTT.

V and J are TRBV5-5 and TRBJ2-2; perhaps TRBD2 as D (5 bases). The V and J ends lost 4 bases and 4 bases respectively, with 17 bases between them. Germline V gene data show CDR1 as SGHKS and CDR2 as YYEKEE (reference sequence). CDR3 length: 16 amino acids. The CDR3 bases are TGTGCCAGCAGCGTGGAGGTGGTTCGGATCACCGGGGAGCTGTTTTTT. Translating gives CASSVEVVRITGELFF.

V is TRBV6-5 and J is TRBJ2-2; the D gene is possibly TRBD2 (6 bases). Germline assignment: CDR1 MNHEY and CDR2 SVGAGI. This CDR3 has 14 residues. The V end was cut by 3 bases, the J end by 7 bases, with 12 bases between. The CDR3 spells CASSYLRGGGELFF. The CDR3 DNA reads as TGTGCCAGCAGTTATCTGCGGGGTGGCGGGGAGCTGTTTTTT.

This chain uses TRBV15 with TRBJ2-3, with unresolved D. The CDR3 totals 16 residues. Germline assignment: CDR1 LNHNV and CDR2 YYDKDF (reference sequence). Trimming removed 3 bases from V and 6 bases from J, with 19 bases in between. The CDR3 DNA reads TGTGCCACCAGCAGGGATTGGATCCGCTCAGCGGATACGCAGTATTTT. Its translation is CATSRDWIRSADTQYF.

The rearrangement links TRBV28 to TRBJ2-1, with D perhaps TRBD2 (5 bases). CDR1 is MDHEN and CDR2 is SYDVKM in the germline V gene. Trimming took 10 bases from V and 7 from J, leaving 17 bases between them. The CDR3 has 13 amino acids. CDR3 sequence (DNA): TGTGCCATCAACGTGAAGACGGGGAATGAGCAGTTCTTC. This gives the protein CAINVKTGNEQFF.